This TCR beta chain came from a study of blood T cell repertoires in COVID-19. Only in-frame clones appear in the TCRdb table, and some are missing; sequencing was by immunoSEQ multiplex PCR. Counted here are more than 400,000 clones, approximately 86% occurring once; the ten biggest clones make up 0.65% to 0.9%. V lost 4 bases and J lost 4, with 26 bases in between. The CDR3 extends over 18 amino acids. Germline CDR1 SGHDT, CDR2 YYEEEE. This receptor was taken from a woman younger than 35 who had recovered from COVID-19. Input material: PBMCs or T cells enriched from blood (not recorded which). This chain links TRBV5-6 with TRBJ1-2; D ambiguous. CDR3 coding DNA: TGTGCCAGCAGCCTGCGGTTTATCTCGGCAGACCCTGGCTATGGCTACACCTTC. Protein sequence: CASSLRFISADPGYGYTF.